This is a list of T cell receptor beta chains from one sample in a study of T-cell memory formation after mild COVID-19. MiXCR, applied by TCRdb to the 5' RACE reads, yields one record per CDR3 protein. The repertoire holds 250,000 or so distinct CDR3 sequences, with around a tenth as singletons. The sequenced material came from PBMCs or a T cell subset sorted from them (not recorded which). These TCRs come from a man between 18 and 29 years old who had mild COVID-19 (a few samples of this study predate the infection). Cell type and time point are not known. The CDR3 runs from the conserved cysteine through the conserved F or W. A D gene is named only where the DNA matches it firmly. The listing skips clone size in some rows; elsewhere it reads once, few, many or a size class.

clone_size,v_call,j_call,d_call,cdr3_aa,cdr3_nt
few,TRBV7-2,TRBJ2-7,.,CASSSPALYEQYF,TGTGCCAGCAGCTCACCAGCGCTGTACGAGCAGTACTTC
.,TRBV5-1,TRBJ1-1,.,CASSLVGVNTEAFF,TGCGCCAGCAGCTTGGTGGGGGTGAACACTGAAGCTTTCTTT
few,TRBV27,TRBJ2-5,.,CASSPPGPLRTQYF,TGTGCCAGCAGTCCACCGGGACCCCTGCGGACCCAGTACTTC
.,TRBV6-5,TRBJ1-5,TRBD1,CASSAGTGSQPQHF,TGTGCCAGCAGTGCCGGGACAGGGAGTCAGCCCCAGCATTTT
few,TRBV15,TRBJ1-4,TRBD1,CATSGDRASNEKLFF,TGTGCCACCAGCGGGGACAGGGCCTCTAATGAAAAACTGTTTTTT
.,TRBV4-1,TRBJ1-1,.,CASSGLLLNTEAFF,TGCGCCAGCAGCGGCCTACTCCTCAACACTGAAGCTTTCTTT
.,TRBV11-2,TRBJ2-3,.,CASSFGNFYQLPSNEYRAGDTQYF,TGTGCCAGCAGCTTCGGAAATTTCTACCAACTCCCGTCCAATGAATACAGGGCGGGGGATACGCAGTATTTT
many,TRBV3-1,TRBJ1-1,TRBD1,CASSQNLGPYGTGAFF,TGTGCCAGCAGCCAAAACCTTGGGCCTTACGGGACAGGGGCTTTCTTT
few,TRBV11-3,TRBJ2-2,.,CASSSGTANTGELFF,TGTGCCAGCAGCTCCGGGACGGCGAACACCGGGGAGCTGTTTTTT
.,TRBV6-5,TRBJ1-5,.,CASSYSKGNQPQHF,TGTGCCAGCAGTTACTCGAAGGGCAATCAGCCCCAGCATTTT
.,TRBV5-1,TRBJ2-2,TRBD1,CASTGTVNTGELFF,TGCGCCAGCACCGGGACAGTAAACACCGGGGAGCTGTTTTTT
few,TRBV5-1,TRBJ1-4,.,CASSWQGGSDEKLFF,TGCGCCAGCAGCTGGCAGGGAGGAAGCGATGAAAAACTGTTTTTT
.,TRBV4-1,TRBJ2-2,TRBD1,CASSLTGGGTGELFF,TGCGCCAGCAGCCTGACAGGGGGCGGCACCGGGGAGCTGTTTTTT
.,TRBV25-1,TRBJ2-5,TRBD2,CASSFGLAGLYQETQYF,TGTGCCAGCAGTTTCGGACTAGCGGGATTGTACCAAGAGACCCAGTACTTC
few,TRBV7-9,TRBJ2-5,.,CASSLGGNVPETQYF,TGTGCCAGCAGCCTTGGGGGGAATGTCCCGGAGACCCAGTACTTC
few,TRBV6-2/TRBV6-3,TRBJ1-2,.,CASYGTGFSTGPYGYTF,TGTGCCAGCTATGGGACCGGGTTCTCTACAGGGCCCTATGGCTACACCTTC
.,TRBV10-3,TRBJ2-3,TRBD2,CAIVAGVGADTQYF,TGTGCCATCGTTGCGGGGGTAGGAGCAGATACGCAGTATTTT
few,TRBV20-1,TRBJ2-5,TRBD2,CSARKAGRRETQYF,TGCAGTGCTAGAAAAGCGGGGAGGCGAGAGACCCAGTACTTC
few,TRBV6-5,TRBJ2-4,TRBD1,CASRVGQGSGIQYF,TGTGCCAGCAGAGTAGGACAGGGGAGTGGCATTCAGTACTTC
many,TRBV5-1,TRBJ1-1,.,CASSLGGAFLNTEAFF,TGCGCCAGCAGCTTGGGGGGCGCCTTTTTGAACACTGAAGCTTTCTTT
few,TRBV6-1,TRBJ2-5,TRBD2,CASRLTSGTETQYF,TGTGCCAGCAGGTTGACTAGCGGGACAGAGACCCAGTACTTC
.,TRBV6-1,TRBJ2-6,.,CASRPTVLYGANVLTF,TGTGCCAGCAGGCCTACAGTGCTGTATGGGGCCAACGTCCTGACTTTC
.,TRBV5-1,TRBJ2-5,.,CASSSRGIQETQYF,TGCGCCAGCAGTTCCCGGGGTATCCAAGAGACCCAGTACTTC